This entry is about one T cell receptor (beta chain). Its target is not known. Germline V lookup: CDR1 LNHDA, CDR2 SQIVND (reference sequence). The CDR3 runs 13 residues. V was trimmed by 3 bases and J by 10 bases, leaving 15 bases between them. The sample comes from a study of T cell responses to AZD1222 COVID-19 vaccine. Method: immunoSEQ multiplex PCR; TCRdb's copy keeps in-frame clones and lacks some. There are roughly 190,000 clones in the sample; just over 90% occur only once, and 3.6% lies in the top ten. Whole-study findings and limits: Baseline antibody screening turned up just a handful of seropositive AZD1222 recipients. There were repertoire samples only from the period after the peak T cell response. Unmutated variant regions are reportedly the target of nearly half of TCRs that are spike-specific.

The sample here was peripheral blood, taken 28 days after the second dose of the MenACWY control vaccine. V is TRBV19 and J is TRBJ1-1, with D perhaps matching TRBD1 (5 bases). The receptor was isolated from an adult who received the MenACWY meningococcal vaccine as a control. The CDR3 sequence is CASSIGRAGVAFF. In DNA, the CDR3 is TGTGCCAGTAGTATTGGCAGGGCCGGTGTAGCTTTCTTT.